This T cell receptor (beta chain) was retrieved from a study of persistence of HIV-infected CD4 T cells. Study details: Antigen stimulation activated a lower proportion of cells, more of them memory, than anti-CD3/anti-CD28 stimulation. The study's findings and limits: TCR oligoclonality correlated with proviral oligoclonality in the same sorted populations.

As regards this clone: Its target is not known.

CDR1 and CDR2 (germline): SNHLY, FYNNEI. Trimming stripped 5 bases from V and 0 bases from J, with 11 bases between. The CDR3 covers 15 residues. This nonspecific control used anti-CD3/anti-CD28 bead stimulation of CD4+ T cells. CD4+ T cells upregulating both CD40 ligand and CD69 were sorted as responding cells. Sequencing used immunoSEQ version 4 in survey mode. The repertoire was sequenced with immunoSEQ multiplex PCR; TCRdb's copy has only in-frame clones and lacks some. The table shows 35,000 to 45,000 clones, with around 90% occurring only once. The source material was CD4+ T cells sorted from PBMCs after approximately 20-hour stimulation, sampled from a patient who received antiretroviral therapy. The rearrangement joins TRBV2 to TRBJ1-3; D might be TRBD1 (6 bases). The source is an adult woman with HIV who was CMV-seropositive. DNA of the CDR3: TGTGCCAGCAGTCTGGACAGCGCCTCTGGAAACACCATATATTTT. Its protein is CASSLDSASGNTIYF.